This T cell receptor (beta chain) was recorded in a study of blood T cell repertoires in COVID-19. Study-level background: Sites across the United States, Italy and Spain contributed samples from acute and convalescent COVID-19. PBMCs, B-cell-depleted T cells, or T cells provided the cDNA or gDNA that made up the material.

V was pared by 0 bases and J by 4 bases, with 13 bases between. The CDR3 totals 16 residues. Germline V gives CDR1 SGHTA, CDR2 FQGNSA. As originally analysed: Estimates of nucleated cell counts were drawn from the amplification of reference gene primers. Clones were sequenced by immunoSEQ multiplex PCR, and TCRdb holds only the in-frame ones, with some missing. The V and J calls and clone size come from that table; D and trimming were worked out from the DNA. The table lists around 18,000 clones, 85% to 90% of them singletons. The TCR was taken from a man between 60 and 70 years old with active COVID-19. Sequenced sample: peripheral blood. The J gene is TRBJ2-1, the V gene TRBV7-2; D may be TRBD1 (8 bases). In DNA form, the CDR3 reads TGTGCCAGCAGCTTAGCCGGGGGGACAGGTTACAATGAGCAGTTCTTC. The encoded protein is CASSLAGGTGYNEQFF.